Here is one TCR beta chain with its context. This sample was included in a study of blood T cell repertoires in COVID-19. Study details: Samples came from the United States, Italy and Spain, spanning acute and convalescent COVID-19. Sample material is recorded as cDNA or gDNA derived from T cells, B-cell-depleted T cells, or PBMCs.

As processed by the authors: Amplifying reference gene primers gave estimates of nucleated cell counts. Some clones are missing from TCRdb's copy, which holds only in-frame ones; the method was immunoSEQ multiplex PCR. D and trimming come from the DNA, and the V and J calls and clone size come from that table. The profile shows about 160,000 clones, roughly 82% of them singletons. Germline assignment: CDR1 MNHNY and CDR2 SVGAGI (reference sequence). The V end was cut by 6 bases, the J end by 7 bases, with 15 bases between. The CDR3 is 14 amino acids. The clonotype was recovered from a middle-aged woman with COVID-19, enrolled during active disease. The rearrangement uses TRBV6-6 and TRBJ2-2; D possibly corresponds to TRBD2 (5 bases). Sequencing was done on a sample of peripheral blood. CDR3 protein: CASRTTSNFGELFF. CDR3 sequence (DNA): TGTGCCAGCAGGACTACTAGTAATTTCGGGGAGCTGTTTTTT.